This T cell receptor (beta chain) stems from a study of CD8+ T cells in alopecia areata. For the study at large: Patients in the treated group were given tofacitinib by mouth, 5 to 10 mg twice a day. Scoring treated patients' severity relied on the percentage of scalp area affected.

The sequencing template was cDNA reverse transcribed from extracted RNA. The protocol was immunoSEQ multiplex PCR, while the TCRdb copy is restricted to in-frame clones and leaves out a portion. The sample comprises about 120,000 clones, more than 40% of which are singletons, and around 0.44% rests with the top ten. As regards this clone: Antigen: not known.

This sample's treatment: oral pan-JAK inhibitor, 5-10 mg twice daily. The germline V gene has CDR1 SQVTM and CDR2 ANQGSEA. Trimming left V 7 bases short and J 4 bases short, with 16 bases between. This CDR3 is built from 14 residues. The study, taken as a whole, reports: Researchers reported that TCR sharing among patients proved less clear than in mice, possibly HLA-linked.

The sequence was collected from a human donor with alopecia areata. The V call is TRBV29-1, the J call TRBJ2-2; tentatively, D is TRBD2 (5 bases). Sequenced here: CD4+ T cells sorted from blood, sampled at week 4, from a patient treated with tofacitinib. CDR3 DNA sequence: TGCAGCGCGCAAAGGCGGGCACTCACCGGGGAGCTGTTTTTT. Amino acid sequence: CSAQRRALTGELFF.